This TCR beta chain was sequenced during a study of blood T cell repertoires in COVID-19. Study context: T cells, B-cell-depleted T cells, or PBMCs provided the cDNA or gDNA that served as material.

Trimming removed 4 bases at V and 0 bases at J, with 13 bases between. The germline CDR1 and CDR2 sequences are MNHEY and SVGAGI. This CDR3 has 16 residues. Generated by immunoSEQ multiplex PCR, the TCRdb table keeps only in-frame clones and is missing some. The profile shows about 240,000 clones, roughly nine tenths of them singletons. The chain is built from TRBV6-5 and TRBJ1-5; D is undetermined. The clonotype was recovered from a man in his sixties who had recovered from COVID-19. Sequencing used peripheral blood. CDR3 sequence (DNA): TGTGCCAGCAGTTCCCGGACTGTTCCTAGCAATCAGCCCCAGCATTTT. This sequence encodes CASSSRTVPSNQPQHF.